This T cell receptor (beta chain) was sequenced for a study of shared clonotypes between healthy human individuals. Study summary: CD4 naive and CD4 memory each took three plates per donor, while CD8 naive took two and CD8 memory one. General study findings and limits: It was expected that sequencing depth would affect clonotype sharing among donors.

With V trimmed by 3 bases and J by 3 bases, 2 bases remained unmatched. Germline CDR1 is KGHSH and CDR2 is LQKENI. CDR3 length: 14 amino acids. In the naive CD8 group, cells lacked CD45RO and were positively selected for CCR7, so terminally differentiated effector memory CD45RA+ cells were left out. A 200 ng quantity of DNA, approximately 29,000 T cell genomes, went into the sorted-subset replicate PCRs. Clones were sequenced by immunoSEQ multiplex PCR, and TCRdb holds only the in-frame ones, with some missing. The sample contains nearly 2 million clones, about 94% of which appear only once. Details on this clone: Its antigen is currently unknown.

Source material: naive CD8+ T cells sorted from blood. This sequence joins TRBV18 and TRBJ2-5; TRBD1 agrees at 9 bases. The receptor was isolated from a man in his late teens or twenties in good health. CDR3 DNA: TGTGCCAGCTCACCGGGACAGGGTAAAGAGACCCAGTACTTC. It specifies CASSPGQGKETQYF.